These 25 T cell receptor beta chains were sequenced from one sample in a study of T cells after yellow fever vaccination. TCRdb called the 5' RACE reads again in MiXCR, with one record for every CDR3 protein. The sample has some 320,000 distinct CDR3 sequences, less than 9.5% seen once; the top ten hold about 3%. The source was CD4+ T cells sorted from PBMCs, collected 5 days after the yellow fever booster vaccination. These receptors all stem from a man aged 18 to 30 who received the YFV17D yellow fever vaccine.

CDR3 DNA sequence: TGCAGCGCCGAAGGGACGGGCGGCTACACCTTC. Translating it yields CSAEGTGGYTF. This rearrangement joins TRBV29-1 to TRBJ1-2; D might be TRBD1 (5 bases). With 7 bases removed from V and 8 bases from J, the gap between germline ends came to 14 bases. The CDR3 is 11 amino acids. Per the germline V gene, CDR1 is SQVTM and CDR2 is ANQGSEA.

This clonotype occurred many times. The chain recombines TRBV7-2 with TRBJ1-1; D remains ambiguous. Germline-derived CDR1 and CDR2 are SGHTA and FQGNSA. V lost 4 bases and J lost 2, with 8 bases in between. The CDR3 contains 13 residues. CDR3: CASSSGPNTEAFF. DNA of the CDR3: TGTGCCAGCAGCTCCGGACCCAACACTGAAGCTTTCTTT. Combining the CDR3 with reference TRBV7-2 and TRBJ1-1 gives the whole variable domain GAGVSQSPSNKVTEKGKDVELRCDPISGHTALYWYRQSLGQGLEFLIYFQGNSAPDKSGLPSDRFSAERTGGSVSTLTIQRTQQEDSAVYLCASSSGPNTEAFFGQGTRLTVV.

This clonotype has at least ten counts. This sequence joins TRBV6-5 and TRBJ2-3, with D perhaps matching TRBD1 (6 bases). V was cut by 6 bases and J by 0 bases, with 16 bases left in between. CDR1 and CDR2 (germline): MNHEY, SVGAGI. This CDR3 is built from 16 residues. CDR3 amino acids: CASSLQGTTSTDTQYF. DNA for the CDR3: TGTGCCAGCAGCTTACAGGGTACGACTAGCACAGATACGCAGTATTTT.

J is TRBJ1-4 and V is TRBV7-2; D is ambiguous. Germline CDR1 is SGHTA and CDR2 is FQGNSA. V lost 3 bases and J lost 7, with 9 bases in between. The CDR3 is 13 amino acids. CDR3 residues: CASSFGVGEKLFF. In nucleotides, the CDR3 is TGTGCCAGCAGCTTTGGGGTCGGTGAAAAACTGTTTTTT.

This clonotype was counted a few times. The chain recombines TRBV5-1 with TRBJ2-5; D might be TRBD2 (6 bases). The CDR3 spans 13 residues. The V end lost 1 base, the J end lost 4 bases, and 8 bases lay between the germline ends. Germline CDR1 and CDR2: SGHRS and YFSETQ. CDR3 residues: CASSLRRGETQYF. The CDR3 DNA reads TGCGCCAGCAGCTTGCGGCGGGGAGAGACCCAGTACTTC.

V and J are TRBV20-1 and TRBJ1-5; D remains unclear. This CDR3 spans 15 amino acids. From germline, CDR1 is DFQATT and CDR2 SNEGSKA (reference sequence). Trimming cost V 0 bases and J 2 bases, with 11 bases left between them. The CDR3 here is CSARDTGRGNQPQHF. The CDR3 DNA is TGCAGTGCTAGAGATACCGGACGGGGCAATCAGCCCCAGCATTTT.

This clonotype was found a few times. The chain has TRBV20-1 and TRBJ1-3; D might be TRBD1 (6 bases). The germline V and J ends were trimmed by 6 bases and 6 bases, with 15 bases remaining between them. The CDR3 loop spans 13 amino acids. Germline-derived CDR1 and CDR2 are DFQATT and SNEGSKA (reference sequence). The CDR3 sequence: CSALKGGENTIYF. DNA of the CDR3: TGCAGTGCACTGAAGGGGGGGGAAAACACCATATATTTT.

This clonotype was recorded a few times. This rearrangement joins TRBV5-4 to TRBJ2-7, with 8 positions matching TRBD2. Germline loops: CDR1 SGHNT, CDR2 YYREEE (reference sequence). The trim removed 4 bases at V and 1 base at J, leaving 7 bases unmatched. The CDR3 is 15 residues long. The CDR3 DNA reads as TGTGCCAGCAGCCCCTCGGGAGGGCAGTCCTACGAGCAGTACTTC. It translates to CASSPSGGQSYEQYF.

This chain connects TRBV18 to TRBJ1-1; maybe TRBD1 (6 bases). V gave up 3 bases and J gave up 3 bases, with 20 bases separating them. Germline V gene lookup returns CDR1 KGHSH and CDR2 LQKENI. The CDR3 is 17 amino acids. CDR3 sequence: CASSPTRDTLPDTEAFF. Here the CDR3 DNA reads TGTGCCAGCTCACCGACCCGGGACACACTTCCTGACACTGAAGCTTTCTTT.

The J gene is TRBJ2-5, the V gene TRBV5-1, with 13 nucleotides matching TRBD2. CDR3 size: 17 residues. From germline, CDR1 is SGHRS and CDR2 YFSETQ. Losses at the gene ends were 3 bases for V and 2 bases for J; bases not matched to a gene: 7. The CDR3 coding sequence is TGCGCCAGCAGCTCCGGACTGACTAGCGGGGGGCAAGAGACCCAGTACTTC. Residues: CASSSGLTSGGQETQYF. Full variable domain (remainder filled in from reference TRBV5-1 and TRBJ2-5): KAGVTQTPRYLIKTRGQQVTLSCSPISGHRSVSWYQQTPGQGLQFLFEYFSETQRNKGNFPGRFSGRQFSNSRSEMNVSTLELGDSALYLCASSSGLTSGGQETQYFGPGTRLLVL.

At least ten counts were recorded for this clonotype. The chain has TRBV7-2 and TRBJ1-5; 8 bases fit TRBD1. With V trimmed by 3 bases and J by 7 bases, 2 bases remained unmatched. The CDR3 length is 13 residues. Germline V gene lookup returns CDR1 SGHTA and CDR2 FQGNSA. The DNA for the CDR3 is TGTGCCAGCAGCTTGACAGGGGAACAGCCCCAGCATTTT. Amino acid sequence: CASSLTGEQPQHF.

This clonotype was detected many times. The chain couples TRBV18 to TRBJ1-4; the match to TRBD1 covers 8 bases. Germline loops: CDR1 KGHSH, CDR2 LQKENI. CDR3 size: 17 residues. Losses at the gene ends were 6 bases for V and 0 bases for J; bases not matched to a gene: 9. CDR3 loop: CASSRGQGSATNEKLFF. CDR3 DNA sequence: TGTGCCAGCTCCCGTGGACAGGGTTCTGCAACTAATGAAAAACTGTTTTTT.

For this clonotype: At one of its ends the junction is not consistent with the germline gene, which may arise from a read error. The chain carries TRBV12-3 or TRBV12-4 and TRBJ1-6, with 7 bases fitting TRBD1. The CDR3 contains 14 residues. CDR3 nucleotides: TGTGCCAGCACTTTATGGGGACAGAATTCACCCCTCCACTTT. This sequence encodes CASTLWGQNSPLHF.

The CDR3 coding sequence is TGTGCCAGCAGCCGAGGCTTGGAGACAGGGGCCCCACGGGTTTACTATGGCTACACCTTC. Its translation is CASSRGLETGAPRVYYGYTF. The rearrangement links TRBV6-6 to TRBJ1-2, with 8 bases lining up with TRBD1. V lost 6 bases to trimming and J lost 3 bases; unmatched junction nucleotides: 24. Germline CDR1 is MNHNY and CDR2 is SVGAGI (reference sequence). The CDR3 is 20 amino acids.

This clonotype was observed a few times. CDR3 DNA sequence: TGTGCCAGCAGACGCCAGCCGTGGGGGCCCCACACTGAAGCTTTCTTT. Translated, it gives CASRRQPWGPHTEAFF. The J gene is TRBJ1-1, the V gene TRBV6-5, with D perhaps TRBD1 (6 bases). Deletions cut 6 bases from V and 3 bases from J, with 20 bases between. This CDR3 is 16 amino acids long. Germline CDR1 reads MNHEY; CDR2 reads SVGAGI.

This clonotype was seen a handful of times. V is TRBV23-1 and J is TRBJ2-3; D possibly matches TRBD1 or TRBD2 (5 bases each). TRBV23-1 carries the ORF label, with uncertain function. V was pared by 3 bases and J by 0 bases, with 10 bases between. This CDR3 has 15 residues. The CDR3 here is CASSHSRDSTDTQYF. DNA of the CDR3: TGCGCCAGCAGTCATTCCCGGGACAGCACAGATACGCAGTATTTT.

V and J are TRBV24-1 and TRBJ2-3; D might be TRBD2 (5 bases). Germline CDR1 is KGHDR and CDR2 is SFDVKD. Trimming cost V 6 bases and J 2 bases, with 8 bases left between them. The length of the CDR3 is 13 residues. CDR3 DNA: TGTGCCACCAGTCCCGGGATCACAGATACGCAGTATTTT. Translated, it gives CATSPGITDTQYF.

The CDR3 loop is CSARSGPGNSPLHF. The CDR3 DNA sequence: TGCAGTGCTAGATCAGGGCCTGGGAATTCACCCCTCCACTTT. The rearrangement uses TRBV20-1 and TRBJ1-6, with D tentatively TRBD1 (5 bases). From germline, CDR1 is DFQATT and CDR2 SNEGSKA (reference sequence). Trimming pared 2 bases from V and 7 bases from J, leaving 12 bases between. The length of the CDR3 is 14 residues.

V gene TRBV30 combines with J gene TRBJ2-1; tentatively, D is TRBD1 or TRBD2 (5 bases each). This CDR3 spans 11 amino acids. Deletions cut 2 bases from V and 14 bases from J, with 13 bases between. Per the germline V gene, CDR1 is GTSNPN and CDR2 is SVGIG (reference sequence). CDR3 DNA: TGTGCCTGGAGTAGGGGACGGGCGGAGTTCTTC. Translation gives CAWSRGRAEFF.

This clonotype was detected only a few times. CDR3 nucleotides: TGTGCCAGCAGCCAAGATCAAGGGACAGGGAATGGCTACACCTTC. This gives the protein CASSQDQGTGNGYTF. The rearrangement links TRBV3-1 to TRBJ1-2; TRBD1 matches 9 bases. Germline CDR1 is LGHDT and CDR2 is YNNKEL (reference sequence). After removal of 0 bases from V and 6 bases from J, the junction contained 5 bases not matched to a gene. This CDR3 is built from 15 residues.

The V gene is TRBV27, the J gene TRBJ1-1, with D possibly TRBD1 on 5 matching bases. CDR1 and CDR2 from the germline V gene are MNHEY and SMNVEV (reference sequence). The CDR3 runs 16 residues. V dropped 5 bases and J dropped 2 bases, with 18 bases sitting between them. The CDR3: CASSLTRTGENTEAFF. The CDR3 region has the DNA TGTGCCAGCAGTCTCACTCGGACGGGGGAAAACACTGAAGCTTTCTTT.

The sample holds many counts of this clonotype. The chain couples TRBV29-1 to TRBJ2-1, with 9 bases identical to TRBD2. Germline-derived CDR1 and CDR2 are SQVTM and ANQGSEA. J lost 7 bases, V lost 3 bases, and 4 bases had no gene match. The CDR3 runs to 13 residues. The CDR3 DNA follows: TGCAGCGTTGAGGCGGGAGGGTTTAATGAGCAGTTCTTC. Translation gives CSVEAGGFNEQFF.

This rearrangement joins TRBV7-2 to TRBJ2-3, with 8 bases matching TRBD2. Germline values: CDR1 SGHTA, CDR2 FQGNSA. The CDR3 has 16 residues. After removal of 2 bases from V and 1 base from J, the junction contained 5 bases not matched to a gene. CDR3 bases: TGTGCCAGCAGCTTACTCGTGACTAGCGGCACAGATACGCAGTATTTT. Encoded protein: CASSLLVTSGTDTQYF.

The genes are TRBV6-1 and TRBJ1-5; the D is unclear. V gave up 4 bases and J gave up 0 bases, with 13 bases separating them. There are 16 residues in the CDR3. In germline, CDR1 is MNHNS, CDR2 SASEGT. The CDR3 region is CASSAENLYSNQPQHF. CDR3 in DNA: TGTGCCAGCAGTGCAGAGAACTTATATAGCAATCAGCCCCAGCATTTT.

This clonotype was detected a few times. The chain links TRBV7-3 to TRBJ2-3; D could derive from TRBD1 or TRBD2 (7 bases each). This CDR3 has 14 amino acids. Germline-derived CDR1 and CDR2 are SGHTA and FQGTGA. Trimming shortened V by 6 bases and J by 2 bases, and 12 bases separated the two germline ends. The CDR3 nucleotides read TGTGCCAGCAGGGGAGGGGGCAACACAGATACGCAGTATTTT. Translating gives CASRGGGNTDTQYF.